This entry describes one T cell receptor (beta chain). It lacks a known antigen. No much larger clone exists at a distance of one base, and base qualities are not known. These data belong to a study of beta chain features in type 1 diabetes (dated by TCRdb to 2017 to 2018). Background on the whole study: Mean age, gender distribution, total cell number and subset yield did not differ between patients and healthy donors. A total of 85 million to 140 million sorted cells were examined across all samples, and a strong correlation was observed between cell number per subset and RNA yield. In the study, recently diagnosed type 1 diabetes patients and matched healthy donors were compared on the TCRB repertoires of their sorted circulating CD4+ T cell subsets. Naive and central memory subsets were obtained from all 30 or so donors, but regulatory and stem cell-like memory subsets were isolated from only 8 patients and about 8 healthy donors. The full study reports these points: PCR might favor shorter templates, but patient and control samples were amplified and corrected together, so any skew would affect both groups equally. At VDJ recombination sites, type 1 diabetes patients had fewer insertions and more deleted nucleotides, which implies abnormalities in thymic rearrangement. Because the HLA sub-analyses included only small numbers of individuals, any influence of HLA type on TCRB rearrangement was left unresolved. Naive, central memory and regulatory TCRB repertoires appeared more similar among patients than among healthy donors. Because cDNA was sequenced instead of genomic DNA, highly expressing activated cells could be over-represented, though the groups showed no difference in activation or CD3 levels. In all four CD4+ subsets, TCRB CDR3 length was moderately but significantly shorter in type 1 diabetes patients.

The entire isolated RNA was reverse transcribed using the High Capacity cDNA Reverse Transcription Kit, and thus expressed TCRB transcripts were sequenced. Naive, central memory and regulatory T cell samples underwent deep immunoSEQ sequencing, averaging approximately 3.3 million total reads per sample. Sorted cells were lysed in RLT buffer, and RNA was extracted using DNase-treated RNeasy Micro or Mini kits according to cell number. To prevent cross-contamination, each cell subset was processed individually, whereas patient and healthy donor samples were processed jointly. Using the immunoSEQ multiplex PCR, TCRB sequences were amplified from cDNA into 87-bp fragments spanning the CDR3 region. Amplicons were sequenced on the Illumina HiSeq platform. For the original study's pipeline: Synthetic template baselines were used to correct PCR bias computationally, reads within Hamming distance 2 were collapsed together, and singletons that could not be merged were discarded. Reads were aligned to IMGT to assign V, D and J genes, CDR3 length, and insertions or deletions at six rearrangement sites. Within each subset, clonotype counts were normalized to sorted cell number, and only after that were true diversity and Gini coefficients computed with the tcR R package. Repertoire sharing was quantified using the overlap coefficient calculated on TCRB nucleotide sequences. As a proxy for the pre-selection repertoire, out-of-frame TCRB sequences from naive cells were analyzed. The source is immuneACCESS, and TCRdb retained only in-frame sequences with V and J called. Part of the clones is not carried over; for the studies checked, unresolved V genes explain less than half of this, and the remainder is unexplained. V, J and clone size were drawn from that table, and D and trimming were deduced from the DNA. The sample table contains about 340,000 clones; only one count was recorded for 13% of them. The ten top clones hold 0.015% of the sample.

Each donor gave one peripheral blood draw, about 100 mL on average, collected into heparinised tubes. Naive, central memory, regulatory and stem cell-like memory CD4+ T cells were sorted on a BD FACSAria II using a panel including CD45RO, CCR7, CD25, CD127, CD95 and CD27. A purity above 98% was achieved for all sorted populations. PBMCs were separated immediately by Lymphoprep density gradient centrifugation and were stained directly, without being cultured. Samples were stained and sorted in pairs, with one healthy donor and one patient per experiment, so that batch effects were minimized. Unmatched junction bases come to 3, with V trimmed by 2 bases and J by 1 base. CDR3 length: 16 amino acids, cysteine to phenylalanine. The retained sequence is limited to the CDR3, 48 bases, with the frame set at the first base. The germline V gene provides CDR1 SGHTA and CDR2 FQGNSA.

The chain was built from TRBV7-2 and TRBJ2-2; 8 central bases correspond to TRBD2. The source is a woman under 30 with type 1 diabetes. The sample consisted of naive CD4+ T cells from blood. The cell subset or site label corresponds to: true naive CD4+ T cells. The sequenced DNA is TGTGCCAGCAGCTTACGGGGGGGCGGGAACACCGGGGAGCTGTTTTTT. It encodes CASSLRGGGNTGELFF. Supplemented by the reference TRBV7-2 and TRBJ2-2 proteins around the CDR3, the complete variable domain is GAGVSQSPSNKVTEKGKDVELRCDPISGHTALYWYRQSLGQGLEFLIYFQGNSAPDKSGLPSDRFSAERTGGSVSTLTIQRTQQEDSAVYLCASSLRGGGNTGELFFGEGSRLTVL.